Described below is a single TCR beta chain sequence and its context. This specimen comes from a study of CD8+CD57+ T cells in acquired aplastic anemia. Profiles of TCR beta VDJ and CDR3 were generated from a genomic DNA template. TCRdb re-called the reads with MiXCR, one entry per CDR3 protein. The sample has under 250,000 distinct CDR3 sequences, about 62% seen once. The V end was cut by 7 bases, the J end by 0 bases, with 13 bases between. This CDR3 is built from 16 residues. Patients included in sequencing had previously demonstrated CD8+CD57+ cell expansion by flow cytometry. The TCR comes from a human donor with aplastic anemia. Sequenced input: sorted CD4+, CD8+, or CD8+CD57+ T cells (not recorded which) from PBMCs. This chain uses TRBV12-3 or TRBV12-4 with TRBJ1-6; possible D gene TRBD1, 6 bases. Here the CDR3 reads CASTSTGSSYNSPLHF. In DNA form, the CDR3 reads TGTGCCAGCACCAGCACAGGGAGCTCCTATAATTCACCCCTCCACTTT.